These 13 T cell receptor beta chains share one sample of origin, sequenced in a study of cytomegalovirus exposure and HLA in healthy donors. PCR employed 60 Vbeta and 13 Jbeta primers. Using immunoSEQ multiplex PCR, the repertoire was profiled, and TCRdb retains in-frame clones only, with some absent. This sample yields about 140,000 clones, of which around 77% are seen a single time; 2% to 2.5% belongs to the top ten. Material: PBMCs. The receptors stem from a young man in good health and CMV-seronegative.

This rearrangement joins TRBV5-1 to TRBJ2-5, with 7 nucleotides matching TRBD1. V lost 4 bases and J lost 1; bases outside the gene matches: 4. The CDR3 sequence is 14 residues long. Germline V lookup: CDR1 SGHRS, CDR2 YFSETQ. CDR3 in amino acids: CASSLRGFQETQYF. The CDR3 region has the DNA TGCGCCAGCAGCCTCAGGGGGTTCCAAGAGACCCAGTACTTC.

The V gene is TRBV4-1, the J gene TRBJ1-1; no clear D gene. This CDR3 spans 14 amino acids. Deletions cut 3 bases from V and 4 bases from J, with 12 bases between. Germline-derived CDR1 and CDR2 are MGHRA and YSYEKL. CDR3 sequence: CASSHAGGGTEAFF. In DNA, the CDR3 is TGCGCCAGCAGCCATGCAGGTGGTGGCACTGAAGCTTTCTTT.

The CDR3 sequence: CASSQEESRGRRRLFF. In nucleotides, the CDR3 is TGCGCCAGCAGCCAAGAAGAAAGCAGGGGGCGCCGACGGCTGTTTTTT. V usage is TRBV4-1 and J usage is TRBJ2-2; 8 bases match TRBD1. J was trimmed by 13 bases and V by 0 bases; bases with no gene match: 13. This CDR3 has 16 amino acids. Germline V gene sequence: CDR1 MGHRA, CDR2 YSYEKL.

V gene TRBV27 combines with J gene TRBJ2-2, with 11 positions matching TRBD2. The CDR3 has 17 amino acids. Germline V gives CDR1 MNHEY, CDR2 SMNVEV (reference sequence). The V segment lost 4 bases and the J segment 5 bases; nucleotides outside the gene matches: 9. CDR3 sequence: CASSSISGRALTGELFF. CDR3 coding DNA: TGTGCCAGCAGTTCCATTAGCGGGAGGGCCCTAACCGGGGAGCTGTTTTTT.

The gene calls are TRBV19 and TRBJ1-3; no clear D gene. Germline V gives CDR1 LNHDA, CDR2 SQIVND (reference sequence). The V end lost 1 base, the J end lost 0 bases, and 7 bases lay between the germline ends. The CDR3 consists of 15 residues. CDR3 in amino acids: CASSIVAGSGNTIYF. CDR3 nucleotides: TGTGCCAGTAGTATAGTGGCGGGCTCTGGAAACACCATATATTTT.

This sequence joins TRBV28 and TRBJ1-5, with no clear D. There are 16 residues in the CDR3. Trimming took off 3 bases at V and 4 bases at J, with 16 bases between the two ends. Germline V lookup: CDR1 MDHEN, CDR2 SYDVKM. The CDR3 DNA follows: TGTGCCAGCAGTTTTCGGCTAAAGAGGAGTAATCAGCCCCAGCATTTT. Translated, it gives CASSFRLKRSNQPQHF.

This clone was found once. The V gene is TRBV2, the J gene TRBJ1-1; the D gene is possibly TRBD1 (5 bases). The germline V gene encodes CDR1 SNHLY and CDR2 FYNNEI. Trimming took 3 bases from V and 4 from J, leaving 21 bases between them. The CDR3 runs 17 residues. CDR3 sequence reads: CASSEGGGTTLFTEAFF. In DNA form, the CDR3 reads TGTGCCAGCAGTGAGGGGGGGGGAACAACCTTATTCACTGAAGCTTTCTTT. Together with reference TRBV2 and TRBJ1-1, the CDR3 gives the full variable domain: EPEVTQTPSHQVTQMGQEVILRCVPISNHLYFYWYRQILGQKVEFLVSFYNNEISEKSEIFDDQFSVERPDGSNFTLKIRSTKLEDSAMYFCASSEGGGTTLFTEAFFGQGTRLTVV.

The CDR3 here is CASSEFFITGTSGNTIYF. The CDR3 DNA is TGTGCCAGCAGTGAATTTTTCATTACAGGGACCTCTGGAAACACCATATATTTT. V gene TRBV25-1 combines with J gene TRBJ1-3; D is possibly TRBD1 (6 bases). The V and J ends lost 1 base and 0 bases respectively, with 16 bases between them. Germline lookup yields CDR1 MGHDK and CDR2 SYGVNS. The CDR3 is made up of 18 amino acids. Together with reference TRBV25-1 and TRBJ1-3, the CDR3 gives the full variable domain: EADIYQTPRYLVIGTGKKITLECSQTMGHDKMYWYQQDPGMELHLIHYSYGVNSTEKGDLSSESTVSRIRTEHFPLTLESARPSHTSQYLCASSEFFITGTSGNTIYFGEGSWLTVV.

The V call is TRBV6-5, the J call TRBJ2-7; 8 nucleotides agree with TRBD2. There are 13 residues in the CDR3. Trimming took 4 bases from V and 4 from J; bases not matched to a gene: 3. The germline V gene encodes CDR1 MNHEY and CDR2 SVGAGI. CDR3: CASSSQRGYEQYF. As DNA, the CDR3 is TGTGCCAGCAGTTCGCAGCGGGGGTACGAGCAGTACTTC.

The chain combines TRBV19 with TRBJ1-6; D perhaps matches TRBD1 (6 bases). The CDR3 contains 14 residues. Germline CDR1 is LNHDA and CDR2 is SQIVND (reference sequence). V lost 5 bases, J lost 7 bases, and 12 bases lay in between. For the CDR3, the DNA is TGTGCCAGTAGTCACACAGGGTTGAATTCACCCCTCCACTTT. This codes for CASSHTGLNSPLHF.

The chain uses TRBV5-4 and TRBJ2-3; a weak D match, TRBD1 (6 bases). Germline loops: CDR1 SGHNT, CDR2 YYREEE (reference sequence). The CDR3 extends over 14 amino acids. Trimming left V 0 bases short and J 6 bases short, with 11 bases between. CDR3 sequence: CASSLVQGKDTQYF. The CDR3 coding sequence is TGTGCCAGCAGCTTGGTACAGGGAAAGGATACGCAGTATTTT.

CDR3 region: CSVYRESGELFF. The CDR3 DNA is TGCAGCGTTTACAGGGAATCCGGGGAGCTGTTTTTT. V gene TRBV29-1 combines with J gene TRBJ2-2; TRBD1 is a possible D gene (6 bases). The ends were cut back, 5 bases at V and 6 bases at J, with 10 bases in the middle. Germline V lookup: CDR1 SQVTM, CDR2 ANQGSEA. The CDR3 covers 12 residues.

This chain uses TRBV6-5 with TRBJ1-5, with D perhaps TRBD1 (5 bases). The germline gives CDR1 MNHEY, CDR2 SVGAGI. The CDR3 extends over 13 amino acids. Deletions cut 10 bases from V and 6 bases from J, with 16 bases between. The CDR3 reads CATAKGNGQPQHF. The DNA of the CDR3 is TGTGCCACCGCTAAGGGGAATGGTCAGCCCCAGCATTTT.